This T cell receptor beta chain emerged from a study of Graves' ophthalmopathy and Graves' hyperthyroidism. The CDR3 runs to 12 residues. CDR1 and CDR2 (germline): DFQATT, SNEGSKA (reference sequence). This clonotype was counted at least ten times. Patients were left out if they had other autoimmune diseases, uncontrolled infections, pregnancy or lactation. For repertoire sequencing, the TCR beta CDR3 regions were amplified from RNA transcripts. An initial RT-PCR round employing HTBI primers preceded a second-round multiplex PCR. TCRdb re-derived calls from the multiplex PCR reads in MiXCR, one entry per CDR3 protein. Of about 640,000 distinct CDR3 sequences listed, 35% to 50% were seen once; the top ten hold around 3%.

Sequencing was done on a sample of peripheral blood. V is TRBV20-1 and J is TRBJ1-1; 7 bases align to TRBD1. The TCR was taken from an adult man with Graves' ophthalmopathy. The CDR3 loop reads CSARGANTEAFF. Here the CDR3 DNA reads TGCAGCGCCAGGGGGGCGAACACTGAAGCTTTCTTT.